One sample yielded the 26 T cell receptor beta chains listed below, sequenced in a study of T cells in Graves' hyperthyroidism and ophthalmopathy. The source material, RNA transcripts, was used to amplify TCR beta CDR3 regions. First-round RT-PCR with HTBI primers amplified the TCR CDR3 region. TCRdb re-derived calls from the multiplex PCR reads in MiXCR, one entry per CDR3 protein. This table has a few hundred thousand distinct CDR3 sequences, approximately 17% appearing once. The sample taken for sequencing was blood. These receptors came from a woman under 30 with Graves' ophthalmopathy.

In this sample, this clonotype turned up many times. CDR3 sequence (DNA): TGTGCCAGCAGTGAAGCGGGGACTAGCTGCCAGTACTTC. It yields the protein CASSEAGTSCQYF. The gene calls are TRBV2 and TRBJ2-5; 9 bases agree with TRBD2. V gave up 0 bases and J gave up 10 bases; unmatched junction bases: 3. Germline lookup yields CDR1 SNHLY and CDR2 FYNNEI. This CDR3 has 13 amino acids.

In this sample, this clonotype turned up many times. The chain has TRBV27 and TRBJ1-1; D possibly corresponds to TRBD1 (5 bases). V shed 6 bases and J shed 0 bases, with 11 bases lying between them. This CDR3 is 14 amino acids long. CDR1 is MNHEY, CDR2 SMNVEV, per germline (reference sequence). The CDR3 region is CASSLTAMNTEAFF. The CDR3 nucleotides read TGTGCCAGCAGCCTGACAGCTATGAACACTGAAGCTTTCTTT.

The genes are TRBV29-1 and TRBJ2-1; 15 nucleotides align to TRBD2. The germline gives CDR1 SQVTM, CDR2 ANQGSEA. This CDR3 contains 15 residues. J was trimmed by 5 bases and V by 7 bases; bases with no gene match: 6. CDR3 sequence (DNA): TGCAGCGGGGTAGGACTAGCGGGAGGGAACAATGAGCAGTTCTTC. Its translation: CSGVGLAGGNNEQFF.

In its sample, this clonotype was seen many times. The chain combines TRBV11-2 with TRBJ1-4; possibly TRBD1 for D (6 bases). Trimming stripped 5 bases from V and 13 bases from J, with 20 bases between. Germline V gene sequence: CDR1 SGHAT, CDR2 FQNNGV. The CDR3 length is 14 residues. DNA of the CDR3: TGTGCCAGCAGCGCGATACAGGGTACTCTGCGACTGTTTTTT. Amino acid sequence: CASSAIQGTLRLFF.

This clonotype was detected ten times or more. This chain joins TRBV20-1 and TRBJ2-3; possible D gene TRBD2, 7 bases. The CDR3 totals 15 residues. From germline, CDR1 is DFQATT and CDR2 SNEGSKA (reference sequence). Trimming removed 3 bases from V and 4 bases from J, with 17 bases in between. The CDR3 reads CSASFVGGPSDTQYF. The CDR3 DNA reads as TGCAGTGCTAGCTTCGTGGGGGGGCCTTCAGATACGCAGTATTTT.

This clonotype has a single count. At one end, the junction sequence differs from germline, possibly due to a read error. The CDR3 DNA sequence: TGCAGCGTTAACAGGGACCCTCAAGAGACCCGGTACTTC. It encodes CSVNRDPQETRYF. The V call is TRBV29-1, the J call TRBJ2-5; TRBD1 might be the D (6 bases). Germline CDR1 and CDR2: SQVTM and ANQGSEA. This CDR3 is built from 13 residues.

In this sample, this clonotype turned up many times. CDR3 coding DNA: TGTGCCAGCAGGCCTACAGGGGCCTCTAACTATGGCTACACCTTC. Residues: CASRPTGASNYGYTF. This sequence joins TRBV28 and TRBJ1-2, with 7 bases lining up with TRBD1. In germline, CDR1 is MDHEN, CDR2 SYDVKM. The CDR3 contains 15 residues. V lost 6 bases and J lost 0; bases outside the gene matches: 7.

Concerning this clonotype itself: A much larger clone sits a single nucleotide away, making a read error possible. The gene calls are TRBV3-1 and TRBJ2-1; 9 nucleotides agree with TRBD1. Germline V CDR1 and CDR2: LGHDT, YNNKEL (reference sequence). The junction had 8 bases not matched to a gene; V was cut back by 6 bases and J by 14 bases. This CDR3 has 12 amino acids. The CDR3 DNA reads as TGTGCCAGCAGATACTCGGACAGGGGAAAGTTCTTC. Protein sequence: CASRYSDRGKFF.

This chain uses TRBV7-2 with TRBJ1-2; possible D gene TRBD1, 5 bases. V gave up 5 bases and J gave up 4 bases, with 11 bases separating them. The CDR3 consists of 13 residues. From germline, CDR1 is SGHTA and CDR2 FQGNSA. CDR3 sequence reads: CASSQGVFYGYTF. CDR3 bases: TGTGCCAGCAGCCAGGGCGTATTCTATGGCTACACCTTC.

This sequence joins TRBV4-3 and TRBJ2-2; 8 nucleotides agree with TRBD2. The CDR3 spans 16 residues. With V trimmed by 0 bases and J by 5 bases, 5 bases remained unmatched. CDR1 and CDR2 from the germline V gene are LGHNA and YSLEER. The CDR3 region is CASSQDPAGETGELFF. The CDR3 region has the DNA TGCGCCAGCAGCCAAGATCCAGCGGGAGAGACCGGGGAGCTGTTTTTT.

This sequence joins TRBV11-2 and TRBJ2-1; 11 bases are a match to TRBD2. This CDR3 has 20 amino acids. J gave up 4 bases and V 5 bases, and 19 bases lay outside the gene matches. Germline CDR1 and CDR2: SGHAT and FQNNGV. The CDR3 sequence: CASSRRTGVLAGVWYNEQFF. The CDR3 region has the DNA TGTGCCAGCAGCCGTCGGACAGGGGTACTAGCGGGAGTGTGGTACAATGAGCAGTTCTTC.

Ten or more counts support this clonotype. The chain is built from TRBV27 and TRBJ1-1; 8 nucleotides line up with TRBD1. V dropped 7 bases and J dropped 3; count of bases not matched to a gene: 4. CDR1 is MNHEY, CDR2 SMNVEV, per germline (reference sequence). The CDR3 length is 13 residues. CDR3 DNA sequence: TGTGCCAGCACCCCCAGGGGGCACACTGAAGCTTTCTTT. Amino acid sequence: CASTPRGHTEAFF.

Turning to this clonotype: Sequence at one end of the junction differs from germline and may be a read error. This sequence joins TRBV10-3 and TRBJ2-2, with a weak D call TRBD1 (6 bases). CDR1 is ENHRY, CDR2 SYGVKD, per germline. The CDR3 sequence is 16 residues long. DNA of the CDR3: TGTGCCAGCAGTTACTCGCCCCACAGGGTTACCGGGGAGCTGTTTTTT. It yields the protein CASSYSPHRVTGELFF.

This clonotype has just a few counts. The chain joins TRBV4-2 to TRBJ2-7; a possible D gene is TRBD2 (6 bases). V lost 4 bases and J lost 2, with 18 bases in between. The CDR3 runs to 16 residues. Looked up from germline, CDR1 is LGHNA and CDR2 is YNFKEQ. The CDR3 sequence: CASSPQLAGPTYEQYF. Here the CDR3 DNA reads TGTGCCAGCAGCCCGCAGCTGGCGGGACCCACCTACGAGCAGTACTTC.

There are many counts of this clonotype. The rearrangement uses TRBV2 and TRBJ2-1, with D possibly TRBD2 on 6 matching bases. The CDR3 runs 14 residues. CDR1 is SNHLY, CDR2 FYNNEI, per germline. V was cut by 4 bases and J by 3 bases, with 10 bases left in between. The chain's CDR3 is CASSGSGYYNEQFF. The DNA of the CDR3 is TGTGCCAGCAGTGGCAGCGGGTACTACAATGAGCAGTTCTTC.

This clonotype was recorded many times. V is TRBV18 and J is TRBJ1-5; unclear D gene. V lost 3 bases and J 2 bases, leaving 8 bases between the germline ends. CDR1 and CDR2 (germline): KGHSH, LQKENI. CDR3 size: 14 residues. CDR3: CASSPRDGNQPQHF. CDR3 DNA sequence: TGTGCCAGCTCACCGCGTGACGGCAATCAGCCCCAGCATTTT.

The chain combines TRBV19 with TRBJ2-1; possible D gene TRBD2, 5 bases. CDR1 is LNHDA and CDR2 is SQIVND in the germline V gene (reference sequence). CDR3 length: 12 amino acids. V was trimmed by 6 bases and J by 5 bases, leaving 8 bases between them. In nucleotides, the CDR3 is TGTGCCAGTAGCGAACTAGACAATGAGCAGTTCTTC. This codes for CASSELDNEQFF.

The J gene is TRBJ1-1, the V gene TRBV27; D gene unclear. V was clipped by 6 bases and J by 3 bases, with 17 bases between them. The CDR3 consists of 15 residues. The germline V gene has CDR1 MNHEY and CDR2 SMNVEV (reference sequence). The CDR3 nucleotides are TGTGCCAGCAGCCCTGTGTTGCGGGGTCACACTGAAGCTTTCTTT. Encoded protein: CASSPVLRGHTEAFF.

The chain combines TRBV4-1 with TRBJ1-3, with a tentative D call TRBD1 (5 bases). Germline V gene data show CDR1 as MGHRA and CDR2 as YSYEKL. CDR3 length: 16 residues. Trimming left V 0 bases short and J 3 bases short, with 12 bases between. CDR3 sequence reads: CASSQDGGIDGNTIYF. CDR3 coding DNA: TGCGCCAGCAGCCAAGATGGGGGGATTGATGGAAACACCATATATTTT.

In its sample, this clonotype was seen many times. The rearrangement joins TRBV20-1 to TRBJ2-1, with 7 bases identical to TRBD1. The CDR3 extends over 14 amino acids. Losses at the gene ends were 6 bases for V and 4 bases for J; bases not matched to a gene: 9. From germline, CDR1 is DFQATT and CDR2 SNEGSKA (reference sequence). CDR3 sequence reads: CSAQDRESYNEQFF. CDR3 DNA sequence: TGCAGTGCACAAGACAGGGAGTCTTACAATGAGCAGTTCTTC.

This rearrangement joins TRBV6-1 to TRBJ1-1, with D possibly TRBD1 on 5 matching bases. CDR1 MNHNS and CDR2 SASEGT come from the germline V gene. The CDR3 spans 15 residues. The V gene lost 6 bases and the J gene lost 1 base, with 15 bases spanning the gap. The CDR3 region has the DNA TGTGCCAGCAGGACGGAGGGGAAAGGGAACACTGAAGCTTTCTTT. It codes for CASRTEGKGNTEAFF.

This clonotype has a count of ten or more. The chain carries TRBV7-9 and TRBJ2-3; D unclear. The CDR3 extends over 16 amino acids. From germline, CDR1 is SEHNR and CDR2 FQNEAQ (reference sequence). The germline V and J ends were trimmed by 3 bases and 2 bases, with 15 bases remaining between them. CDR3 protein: CASSFQDGGNTDTQYF. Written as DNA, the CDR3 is TGTGCCAGCAGCTTCCAGGACGGTGGGAACACAGATACGCAGTATTTT.

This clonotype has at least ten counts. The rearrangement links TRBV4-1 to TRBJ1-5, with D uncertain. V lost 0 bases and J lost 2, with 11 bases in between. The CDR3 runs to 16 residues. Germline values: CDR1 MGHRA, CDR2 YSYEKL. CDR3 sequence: CASSQDLSQGNQPQHF. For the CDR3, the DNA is TGCGCCAGCAGCCAAGATCTTTCCCAGGGCAATCAGCCCCAGCATTTT.

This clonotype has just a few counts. Here the CDR3 DNA reads TGTGCCTGGAGTGTAGGGGTAGCCAGCGAACGGGAGACCCAGTACTTC. Its translation: CAWSVGVASERETQYF. This chain uses TRBV30 with TRBJ2-5; TRBD1 is a possible D gene (5 bases). The CDR3 spans 16 residues. The V gene lost 0 bases and the J gene lost 5 bases, with 19 bases spanning the gap. Germline V gives CDR1 GTSNPN, CDR2 SVGIG (reference sequence).

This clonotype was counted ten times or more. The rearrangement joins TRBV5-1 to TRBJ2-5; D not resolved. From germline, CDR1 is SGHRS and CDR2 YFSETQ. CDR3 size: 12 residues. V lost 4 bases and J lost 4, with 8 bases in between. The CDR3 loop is CASSPDGETQYF. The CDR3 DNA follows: TGCGCCAGCAGCCCGGATGGAGAGACCCAGTACTTC.

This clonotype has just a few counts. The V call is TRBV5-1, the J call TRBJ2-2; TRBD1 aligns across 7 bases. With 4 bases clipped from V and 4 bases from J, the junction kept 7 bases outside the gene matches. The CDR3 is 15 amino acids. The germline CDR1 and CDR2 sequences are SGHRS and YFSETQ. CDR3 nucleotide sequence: TGCGCCAGCAGCCTAAGACAGGGCTCCACCGGGGAGCTGTTTTTT. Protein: CASSLRQGSTGELFF.